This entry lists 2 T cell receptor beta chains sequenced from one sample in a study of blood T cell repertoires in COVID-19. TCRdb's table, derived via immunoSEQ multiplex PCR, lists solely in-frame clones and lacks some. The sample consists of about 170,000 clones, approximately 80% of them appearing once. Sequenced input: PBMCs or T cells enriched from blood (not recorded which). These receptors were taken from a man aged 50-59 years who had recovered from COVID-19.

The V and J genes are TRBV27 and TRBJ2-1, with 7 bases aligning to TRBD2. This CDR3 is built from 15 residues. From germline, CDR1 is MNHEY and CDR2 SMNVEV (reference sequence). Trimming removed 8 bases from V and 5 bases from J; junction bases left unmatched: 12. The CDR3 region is CASLFERGPHNEQFF. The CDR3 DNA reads TGTGCCAGCTTGTTTGAGCGGGGCCCCCACAATGAGCAGTTCTTC.

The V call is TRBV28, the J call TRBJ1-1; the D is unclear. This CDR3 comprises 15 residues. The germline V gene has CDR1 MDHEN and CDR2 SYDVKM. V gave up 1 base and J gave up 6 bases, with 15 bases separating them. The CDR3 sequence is CASSLSALTYPEAFF. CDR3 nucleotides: TGTGCCAGCAGTTTATCCGCCCTTACATACCCTGAAGCTTTCTTT.